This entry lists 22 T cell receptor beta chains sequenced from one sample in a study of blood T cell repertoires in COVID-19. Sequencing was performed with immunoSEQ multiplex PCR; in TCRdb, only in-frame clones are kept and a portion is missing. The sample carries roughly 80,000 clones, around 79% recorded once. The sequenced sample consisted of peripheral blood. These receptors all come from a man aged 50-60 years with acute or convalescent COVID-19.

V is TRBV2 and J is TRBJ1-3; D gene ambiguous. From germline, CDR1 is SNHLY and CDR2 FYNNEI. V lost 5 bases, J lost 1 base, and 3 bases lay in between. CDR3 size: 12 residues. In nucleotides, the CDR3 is TGTGCCAGCAGTTATTCTGGAAACACCATATATTTT. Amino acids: CASSYSGNTIYF.

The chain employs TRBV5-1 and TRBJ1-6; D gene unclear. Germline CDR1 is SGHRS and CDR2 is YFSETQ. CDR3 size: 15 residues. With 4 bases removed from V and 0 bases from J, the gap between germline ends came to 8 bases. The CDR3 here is CASSGDDSYNSPLHF. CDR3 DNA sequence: TGCGCCAGCAGCGGAGACGACTCCTATAATTCACCCCTCCACTTT.

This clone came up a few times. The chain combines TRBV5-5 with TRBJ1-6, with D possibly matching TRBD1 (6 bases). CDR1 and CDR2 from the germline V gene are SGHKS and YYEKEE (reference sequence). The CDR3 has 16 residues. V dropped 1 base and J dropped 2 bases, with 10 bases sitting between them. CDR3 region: CASSLQGSAYNSPLHF. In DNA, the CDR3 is TGTGCCAGCAGCTTGCAGGGGAGCGCCTATAATTCACCCCTCCACTTT.

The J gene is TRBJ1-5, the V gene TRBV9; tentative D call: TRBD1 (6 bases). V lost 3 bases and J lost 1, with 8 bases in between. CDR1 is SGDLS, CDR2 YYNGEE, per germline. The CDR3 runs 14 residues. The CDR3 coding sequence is TGTGCCAGCAGCGCAGACAGGAGCAATCAGCCCCAGCATTTT. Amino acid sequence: CASSADRSNQPQHF. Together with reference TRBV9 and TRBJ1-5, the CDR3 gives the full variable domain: DSGVTQTPKHLITATGQRVTLRCSPRSGDLSVYWYQQSLDQGLQFLIQYYNGEERAKGNILERFSAQQFPDLHSELNLSSLELGDSALYFCASSADRSNQPQHFGDGTRLSIL.

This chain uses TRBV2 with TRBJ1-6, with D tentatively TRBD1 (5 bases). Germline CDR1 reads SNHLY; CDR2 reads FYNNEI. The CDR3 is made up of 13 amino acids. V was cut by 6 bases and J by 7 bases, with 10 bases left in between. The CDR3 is CASRGDGNSPLHF. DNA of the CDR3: TGTGCCAGCAGAGGGGATGGCAATTCACCCCTCCACTTT. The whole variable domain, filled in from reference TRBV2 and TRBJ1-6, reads EPEVTQTPSHQVTQMGQEVILRCVPISNHLYFYWYRQILGQKVEFLVSFYNNEISEKSEIFDDQFSVERPDGSNFTLKIRSTKLEDSAMYFCASRGDGNSPLHFGNGTRLTVT.

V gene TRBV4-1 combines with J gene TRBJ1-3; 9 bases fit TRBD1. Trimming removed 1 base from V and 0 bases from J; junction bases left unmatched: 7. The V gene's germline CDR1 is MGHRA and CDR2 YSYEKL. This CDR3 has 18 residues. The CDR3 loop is CASSQALTGGPSGNTIYF. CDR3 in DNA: TGCGCCAGCAGCCAAGCCCTTACAGGGGGCCCCTCTGGAAACACCATATATTTT.

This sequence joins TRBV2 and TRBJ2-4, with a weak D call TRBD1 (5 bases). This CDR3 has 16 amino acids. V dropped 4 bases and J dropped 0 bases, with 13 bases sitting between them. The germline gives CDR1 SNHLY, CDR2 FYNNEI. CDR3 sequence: CASSGTGELAKNIQYF. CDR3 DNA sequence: TGTGCCAGCAGTGGTACAGGTGAGCTAGCCAAAAACATTCAGTACTTC.

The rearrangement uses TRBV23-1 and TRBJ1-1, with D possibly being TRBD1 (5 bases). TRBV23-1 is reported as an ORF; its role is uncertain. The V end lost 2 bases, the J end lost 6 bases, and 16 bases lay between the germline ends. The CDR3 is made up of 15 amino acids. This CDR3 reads CASSQRAGGSAEAFF. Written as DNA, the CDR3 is TGCGCCAGCAGTCAAAGGGCCGGGGGGTCCGCTGAAGCTTTCTTT.

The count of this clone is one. The CDR3 DNA is TGTGCCAGCAGTTGGGGCTTCGAATCAGATACGCAGTATTTT. This sequence encodes CASSWGFESDTQYF. The J gene is TRBJ2-3, the V gene TRBV6-4, with a possible D match to TRBD1 (5 bases). The germline V gene has CDR1 MRHNA and CDR2 SNTAGT. V gave up 5 bases and J gave up 4 bases, with 13 bases separating them. CDR3 length: 14 amino acids.

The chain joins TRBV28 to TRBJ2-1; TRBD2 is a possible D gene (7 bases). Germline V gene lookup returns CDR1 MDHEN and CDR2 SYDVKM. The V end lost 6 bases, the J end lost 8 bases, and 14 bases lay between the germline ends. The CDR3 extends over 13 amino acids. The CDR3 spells CASRSTGRDEQFF. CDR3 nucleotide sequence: TGTGCCAGCAGAAGTACAGGGAGGGATGAGCAGTTCTTC.

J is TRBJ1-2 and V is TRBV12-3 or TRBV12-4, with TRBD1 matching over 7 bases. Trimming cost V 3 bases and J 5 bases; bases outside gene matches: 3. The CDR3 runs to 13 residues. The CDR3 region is CASSLGDRYGYTF. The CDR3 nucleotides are TGTGCCAGCAGTTTGGGGGACAGATATGGCTACACCTTC.

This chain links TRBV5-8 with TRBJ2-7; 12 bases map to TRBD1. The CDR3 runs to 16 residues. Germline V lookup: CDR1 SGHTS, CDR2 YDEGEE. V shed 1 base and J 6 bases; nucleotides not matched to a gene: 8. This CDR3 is CASSLHPGQGAVEQYF. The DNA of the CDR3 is TGTGCCAGCAGCTTGCACCCGGGACAGGGGGCGGTCGAGCAGTACTTC.

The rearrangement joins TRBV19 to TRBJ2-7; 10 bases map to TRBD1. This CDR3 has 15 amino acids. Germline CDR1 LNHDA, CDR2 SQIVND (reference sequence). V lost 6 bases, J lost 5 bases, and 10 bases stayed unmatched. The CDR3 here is CASSLTGGAYNEQYF. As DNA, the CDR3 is TGTGCCAGTAGCCTGACAGGGGGCGCGTACAACGAGCAGTACTTC.

This chain's CDR3 is CASSVIGNEKLFF. The CDR3 DNA sequence: TGTGCCAGCAGTGTAATCGGTAATGAAAAACTGTTTTTT. This chain uses TRBV2 with TRBJ1-4, with D hard to call. This CDR3 contains 13 residues. Germline V lookup: CDR1 SNHLY, CDR2 FYNNEI. With 4 bases removed from V and 4 bases from J, the gap between germline ends came to 7 bases.

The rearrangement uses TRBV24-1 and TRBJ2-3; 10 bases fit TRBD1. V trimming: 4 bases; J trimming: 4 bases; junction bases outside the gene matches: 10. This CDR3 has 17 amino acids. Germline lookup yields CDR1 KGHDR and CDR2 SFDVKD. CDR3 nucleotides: TGTGCCACCAGTGACTTGGACAGGGGGAGGATCGCAGATACGCAGTATTTT. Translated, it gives CATSDLDRGRIADTQYF.

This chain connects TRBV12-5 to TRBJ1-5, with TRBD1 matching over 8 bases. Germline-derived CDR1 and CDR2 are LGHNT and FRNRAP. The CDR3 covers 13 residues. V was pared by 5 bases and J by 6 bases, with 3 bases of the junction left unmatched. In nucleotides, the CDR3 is TGTGCTAGTGGTCGACAGGGGATTCAGCCCCAGCATTTT. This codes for CASGRQGIQPQHF.

CDR3 residues: CASSSVSGRAVYEQYF. As DNA, the CDR3 is TGTGCCAGCAGTTCCGTCAGCGGGAGGGCCGTTTACGAGCAGTACTTC. The chain recombines TRBV27 with TRBJ2-7; 10 bases map to TRBD2. The CDR3 contains 16 residues. Germline CDR1 MNHEY, CDR2 SMNVEV (reference sequence). After removal of 4 bases from V and 4 bases from J, the junction contained 10 bases not matched to a gene.

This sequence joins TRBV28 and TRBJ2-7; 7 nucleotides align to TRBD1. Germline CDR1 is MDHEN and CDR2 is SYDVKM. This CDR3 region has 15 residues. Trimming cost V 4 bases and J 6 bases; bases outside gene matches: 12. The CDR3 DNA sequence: TGTGCCAGCAGTTCCCTACGGGACAGCTCAGGCGAGCAGTACTTC. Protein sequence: CASSSLRDSSGEQYF.

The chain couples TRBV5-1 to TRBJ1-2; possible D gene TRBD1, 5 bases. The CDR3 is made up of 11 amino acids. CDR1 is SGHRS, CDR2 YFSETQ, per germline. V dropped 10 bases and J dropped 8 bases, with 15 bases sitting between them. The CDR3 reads CAAQGPLGYTF. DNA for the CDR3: TGCGCCGCGCAGGGCCCCCTCGGCTACACCTTC.

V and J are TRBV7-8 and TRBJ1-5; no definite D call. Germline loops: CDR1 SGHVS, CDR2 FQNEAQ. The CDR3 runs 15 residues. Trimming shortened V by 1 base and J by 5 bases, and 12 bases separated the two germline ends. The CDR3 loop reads CASSLVRQIDQPQHF. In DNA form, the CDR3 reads TGTGCCAGCAGCTTAGTTCGACAAATTGATCAGCCCCAGCATTTT. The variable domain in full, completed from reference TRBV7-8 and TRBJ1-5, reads GAGVSQSPRYKVAKRGQDVALRCDPISGHVSLFWYQQALGQGPEFLTYFQNEAQLDKSGLPSDRFFAERPEGSVSTLKIQRTQQEDSAVYLCASSLVRQIDQPQHFGDGTRLSIL.

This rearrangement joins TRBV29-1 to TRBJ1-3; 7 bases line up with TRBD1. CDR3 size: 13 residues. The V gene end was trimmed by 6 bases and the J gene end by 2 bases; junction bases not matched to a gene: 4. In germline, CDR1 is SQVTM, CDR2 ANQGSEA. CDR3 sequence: CSVQQGTGNTIYF. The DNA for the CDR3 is TGCAGCGTACAACAGGGGACTGGAAACACCATATATTTT.

The CDR3, as DNA: TGTGCCAGCAGCTTAGGTTCGGGGGATGGCTACACCTTC. Amino acid sequence: CASSLGSGDGYTF. This chain joins TRBV7-9 and TRBJ1-2; D perhaps matches TRBD1 (5 bases). Germline V CDR1 and CDR2: SEHNR, FQNEAQ (reference sequence). This CDR3 has 13 residues. Trimming removed 1 base at V and 6 bases at J, with 9 bases between.